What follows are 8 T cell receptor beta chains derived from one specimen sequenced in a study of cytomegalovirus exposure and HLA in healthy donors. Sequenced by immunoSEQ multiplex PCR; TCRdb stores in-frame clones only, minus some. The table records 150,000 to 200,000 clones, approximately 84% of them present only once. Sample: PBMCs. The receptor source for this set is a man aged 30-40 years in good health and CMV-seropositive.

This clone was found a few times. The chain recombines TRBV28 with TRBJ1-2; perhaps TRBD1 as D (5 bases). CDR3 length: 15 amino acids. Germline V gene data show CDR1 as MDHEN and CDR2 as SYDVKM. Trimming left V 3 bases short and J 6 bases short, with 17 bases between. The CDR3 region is CASSFVGARWDGYTF. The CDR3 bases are TGTGCCAGCAGTTTTGTAGGGGCGAGATGGGATGGCTACACCTTC.

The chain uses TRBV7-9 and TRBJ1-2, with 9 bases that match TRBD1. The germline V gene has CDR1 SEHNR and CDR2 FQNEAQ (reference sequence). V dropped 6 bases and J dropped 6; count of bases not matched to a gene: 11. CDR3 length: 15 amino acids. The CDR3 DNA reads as TGTGCCAGCAGTGACATCCGGGACAGGGAAAATGGCTACACCTTC. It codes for CASSDIRDRENGYTF.

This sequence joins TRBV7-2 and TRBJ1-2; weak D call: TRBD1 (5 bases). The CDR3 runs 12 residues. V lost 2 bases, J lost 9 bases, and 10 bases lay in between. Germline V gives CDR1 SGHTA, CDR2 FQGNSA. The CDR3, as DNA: TGTGCCAGCAGCTTACAGGGATTCCGCTACACCTTC. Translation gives CASSLQGFRYTF.

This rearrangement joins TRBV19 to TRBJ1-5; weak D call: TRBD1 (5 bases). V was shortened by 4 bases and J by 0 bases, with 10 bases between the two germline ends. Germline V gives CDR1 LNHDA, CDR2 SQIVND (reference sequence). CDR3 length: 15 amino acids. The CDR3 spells CASSTQGYSNQPQHF. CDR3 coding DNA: TGTGCCAGTAGTACGCAGGGATATAGCAATCAGCCCCAGCATTTT.

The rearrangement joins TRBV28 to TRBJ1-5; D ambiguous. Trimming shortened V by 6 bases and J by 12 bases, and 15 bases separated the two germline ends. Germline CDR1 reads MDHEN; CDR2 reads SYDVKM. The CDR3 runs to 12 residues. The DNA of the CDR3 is TGTGCCAGCAGCTCGGCTTCGGGGAGCCAGCATTTT. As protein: CASSSASGSQHF.

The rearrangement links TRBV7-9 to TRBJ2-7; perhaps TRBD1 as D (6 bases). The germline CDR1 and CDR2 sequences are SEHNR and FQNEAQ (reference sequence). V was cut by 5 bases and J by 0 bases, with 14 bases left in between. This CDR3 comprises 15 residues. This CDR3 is CASSLRQANSYEQYF. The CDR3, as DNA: TGTGCCAGCAGCCTTAGACAGGCTAACTCCTACGAGCAGTACTTC.

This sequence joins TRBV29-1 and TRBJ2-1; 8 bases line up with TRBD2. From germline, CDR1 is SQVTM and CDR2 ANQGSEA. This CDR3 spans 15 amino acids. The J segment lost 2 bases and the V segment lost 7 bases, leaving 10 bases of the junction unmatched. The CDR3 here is CSAADPTSAYNEQFF. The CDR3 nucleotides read TGCAGCGCCGCCGACCCGACTAGCGCCTACAATGAGCAGTTCTTC.

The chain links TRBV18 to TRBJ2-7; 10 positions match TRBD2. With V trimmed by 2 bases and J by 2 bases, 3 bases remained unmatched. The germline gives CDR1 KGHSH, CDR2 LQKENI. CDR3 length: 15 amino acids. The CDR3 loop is CASSPGLAGAYEQYF. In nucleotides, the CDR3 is TGTGCCAGCTCACCAGGGCTAGCGGGGGCCTACGAGCAGTACTTC.